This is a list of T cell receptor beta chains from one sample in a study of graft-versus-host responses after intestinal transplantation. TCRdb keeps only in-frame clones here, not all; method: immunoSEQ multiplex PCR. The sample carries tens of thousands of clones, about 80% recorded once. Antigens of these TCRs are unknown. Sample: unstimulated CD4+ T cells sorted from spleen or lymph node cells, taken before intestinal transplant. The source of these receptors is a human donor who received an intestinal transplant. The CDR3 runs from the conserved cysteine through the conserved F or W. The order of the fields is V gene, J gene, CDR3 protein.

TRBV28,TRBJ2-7,CASSFRRASGYEQYF
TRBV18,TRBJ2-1,CASSRGLSSYNEQFF
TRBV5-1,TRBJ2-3,CASSGLATDTQYF
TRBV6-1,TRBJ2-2,CASSDPPADTGELFF
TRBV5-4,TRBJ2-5,CASSLARLQETQYF
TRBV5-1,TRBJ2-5,CASSLYSGGETQYF
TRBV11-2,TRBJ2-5,CASSPRGLETQYF
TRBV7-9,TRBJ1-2,CASSRGQANYGYTF
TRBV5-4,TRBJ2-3,CASSFKRTSTDTQYF
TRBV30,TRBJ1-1,CAWSEGLAISAFF
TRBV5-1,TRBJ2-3,CASSLVGGQADTQYF